The rows below give T cell receptor beta chains drawn from one sample of a study of shared clonotypes between healthy human individuals. Using immunoSEQ multiplex PCR, the repertoire was profiled, and TCRdb retains in-frame clones only, with some absent. The data contain around 2.1 million clones, about 93% of them singletons. Input material: naive CD8+ T cells from PBMCs. The receptors stem from a man between 18 and 35 years old in good health. Some clones in this sample may be carry-over from other donors' samples. The CDR3 runs from the conserved cysteine through the conserved F or W. The order of the fields is V gene, J gene, clone size, D gene, CDR3 DNA, CDR3 protein. D genes are given only for firm matches. Size tells how often a clone was seen (once, few, many) or the class of an expanded clone, and some rows leave it out.

>TRBV7-9|TRBJ1-1|NA|NA
TGTGCCAGCAGGTCCGACCAGAGGAACACTGAAGCTTTCTTT
CASRSDQRNTEAFF
>TRBV5-1|TRBJ2-7|NA|NA
TGCGCCAGCAGCTTCGAATGGAGCGGAAGCTCCTACGAGCAGTACTTC
CASSFEWSGSSYEQYF
>TRBV9|TRBJ2-7|NA|NA
TGTGCCAGCAGTGACCCCGGGACTGGTTCCTACGAGCAGTACTTC
CASSDPGTGSYEQYF
>TRBV5-4|TRBJ2-5|NA|NA
TGTGCCAGCAGCTCGGGGGCTGAAAGGACCCAGTACTTC
CASSSGAERTQYF
>TRBV4-1|TRBJ2-1|NA|TRBD2
TGCGCCAGCAGCAGAAGGACTAGCGGGAGTGATAATGAGCAGTTCTTC
CASSRRTSGSDNEQFF
>TRBV27|TRBJ2-5|NA|TRBD2
TGTGCCAGCAGCCGGACCCGACGGGAGGGCCTGGTGGAGACCCAGTACTTC
CASSRTRREGLVETQYF
>TRBV12-5|TRBJ2-3|NA|TRBD2
TGTGCTAGTGGTCTAGCGGGAGGAGGTTCAGATACGCAGTATTTT
CASGLAGGGSDTQYF
>TRBV7-2|TRBJ2-2|NA|TRBD2
TGTGCCAGCAGCTTTACTAGCGGGAGTAGTAGCACCGGGGAGCTGTTTTTT
CASSFTSGSSSTGELFF
>TRBV27|TRBJ1-1|NA|NA
TGTGCCAGCAGTTTACGGGGCGTGGGGGGTGAAGCTTTCTTT
CASSLRGVGGEAFF
>TRBV7-9|TRBJ2-3|NA|TRBD1
TGTGCCAGCAGCTTAGTTTCCGGGACAGGGGGTTCTAGCACAGATACGCAGTATTTT
CASSLVSGTGGSSTDTQYF
>TRBV6-1|TRBJ2-2|NA|NA
TGTGCCAGCAGTGGTAGGGACACCGGGGAGCTGTTTTTT
CASSGRDTGELFF
>TRBV6-6|TRBJ2-2|NA|NA
TGTGCCAGCAATCTCAAAAGTACCGGGGAGCTGTTTTTT
CASNLKSTGELFF
>TRBV27|TRBJ2-1|NA|NA
TGTGCCAGCAGTCCAGACCTCGGTGAGCAGTTCTTC
CASSPDLGEQFF
>TRBV10-1|TRBJ2-5|NA|NA
TGCGCCAGCAGTGAGCCGGACATGGGGGAGACCCAGTACTTC
CASSEPDMGETQYF
>TRBV29-1|TRBJ2-3|NA|TRBD1
TGCAGCGGTATGGACAGGACCACAGATACGCAGTATTTT
CSGMDRTTDTQYF
>TRBV6-1|TRBJ1-3|NA|NA
TGTGCCAGCAGTGAAACTCATAAAGATGGAAACACCATATATTTT
CASSETHKDGNTIYF
>TRBV19|TRBJ1-2|NA|NA
TGTGCCAGTAGGCACCCTCAAAAGGAAGGCTACACCTTC
CASRHPQKEGYTF
>TRBV6-4|TRBJ2-1|NA|NA
TGTGCCAGCAGTGACTCGAGGGGGAATGAGCAGTTCTTC
CASSDSRGNEQFF
>TRBV9|TRBJ1-1|few|NA
TGTGCCAGCAGCATGGGTAACACTGAAGCTTTCTTT
CASSMGNTEAFF
>TRBV19|TRBJ2-7|NA|NA
TGTGCCAGTATGGTGGCAGGGAGCTACGAGCAGTACTTC
CASMVAGSYEQYF
>TRBV2|TRBJ2-5|NA|NA
TGTGCCAGCAGGGACGGGACCGTAGGGCAAGAGACCCAGTACTTC
CASRDGTVGQETQYF
>TRBV12-2|TRBJ2-7|NA|NA
TGTGCAAGTCGCTTCACTCGACCGGAACTAGCGGGAATGGGCTACGAGCAGTACTTC
CASRFTRPELAGMGYEQYF